This T cell receptor (beta chain) derives from a study of T cells in Graves' hyperthyroidism and ophthalmopathy. Study-wide results and caveats: A model using 13 V-J features told ophthalmopathy apart from stable hyperthyroidism. Most expanded thyroid clonotypes above 0.001 also appeared in blood.

This clonotype was seen many times. As yet, its antigen is unknown. The TCR beta CDR3 regions underwent amplification using RNA transcripts as the source. The HTBI primer set drove a first-round RT-PCR of the TCR CDR3. TCRdb re-analysed the multiplex PCR reads in MiXCR, keeping a single row per CDR3 protein. The sample has 700,000 to 950,000 distinct CDR3 sequences; just over 35% are singletons. Across 18 months, stable Graves' hyperthyroidism was marked by no progression to ophthalmopathy. The sample comprised blood. The receptor's source is a woman aged 40 to 49 with Graves' hyperthyroidism.

The DNA for the CDR3 is TGTGCCAGCAGTCTCCCGACGGGAAAACTGTTTTTT. This codes for CASSLPTGKLFF. The V gene is TRBV12-3 or TRBV12-4, the J gene TRBJ1-4, with D unresolved. The CDR3 is made up of 12 amino acids. The V gene lost 5 bases and the J gene lost 10 bases, with 11 bases spanning the gap.